Shown below are 26 T cell receptor beta chains from a single sample sequenced in a study of CD8+CD57+ T cells in acquired aplastic anemia. The TCR beta profiling, which covered VDJ combination and CDR3 sequence, was carried out using genomic DNA as the template. TCRdb re-derived calls from the reads in MiXCR, one entry per CDR3 protein. The sample consists of 150,000 to 200,000 distinct CDR3 sequences, 63% of them appearing once. Sequenced sample: sorted CD4+, CD8+, or CD8+CD57+ T cells (not recorded which) from PBMCs. The receptors derive from a human donor in good health.

Here the CDR3 reads CASSSDRVNSPLHF. The DNA of the CDR3 is TGTGCCAGCAGCTCGGACAGGGTGAATTCACCCCTCCACTTT. The chain is built from TRBV7-8 and TRBJ1-6; 8 nucleotides align to TRBD1. CDR1 is SGHVS, CDR2 FQNEAQ, per germline. This CDR3 spans 14 amino acids. The V and J ends lost 4 bases and 7 bases, in that order; junction bases with no gene match: 3. The complete variable domain, with remaining parts taken from reference TRBV7-8 and TRBJ1-6, reads GAGVSQSPRYKVAKRGQDVALRCDPISGHVSLFWYQQALGQGPEFLTYFQNEAQLDKSGLPSDRFFAERPEGSVSTLKIQRTQQEDSAVYLCASSSDRVNSPLHFGNGTRLTVT.

The chain joins TRBV24-1 to TRBJ2-5; the match to TRBD2 covers 8 bases. The CDR3 consists of 12 residues. Germline CDR1 and CDR2: KGHDR and SFDVKD. The V and J ends lost 3 bases and 10 bases, in that order; junction bases with no gene match: 3. CDR3 region: CATSDRGGDQYF. CDR3 in DNA: TGTGCCACCAGTGATCGGGGGGGGGACCAGTACTTC.

This clonotype was counted once. The chain employs TRBV7-9 and TRBJ1-1, with D possibly matching TRBD1 (6 bases). Germline V lookup: CDR1 SEHNR, CDR2 FQNEAQ (reference sequence). V lost 5 bases to trimming and J lost 0 bases, with 13 bases between them. The CDR3 is 15 residues long. The CDR3, as DNA: TGTGCCAGCAGCCCCGGACAGATCATGAACACTGAAGCTTTCTTT. Translating it yields CASSPGQIMNTEAFF.

The chain joins TRBV7-9 to TRBJ2-5; D may be TRBD2 (6 bases). The CDR3 has 17 residues. The V gene lost 1 base and the J gene lost 1 base, with 16 bases spanning the gap. In germline, CDR1 is SEHNR, CDR2 FQNEAQ (reference sequence). CDR3 nucleotides: TGTGCCAGCAGCTTAGGCCTAGGGAGGCTACTCCAAGAGACCCAGTACTTC. Amino acid sequence: CASSLGLGRLLQETQYF.

In this sample, this clonotype turned up many times. The chain joins TRBV7-9 to TRBJ1-2; TRBD1 is a possible D gene (5 bases). The CDR3 totals 15 residues. The ends were cut back, 0 bases at V and 8 bases at J, with 16 bases in the middle. Germline V gives CDR1 SEHNR, CDR2 FQNEAQ (reference sequence). The CDR3 bases are TGTGCCAGCAGCTTAGCGGGGGTGGCCCCCTGGGGCTACACCTTC. Its translation is CASSLAGVAPWGYTF.

V gene TRBV7-9 combines with J gene TRBJ1-2; 7 bases map to TRBD1. J gave up 8 bases and V 5 bases, and 8 bases lay outside the gene matches. CDR1 and CDR2 from the germline V gene are SEHNR and FQNEAQ (reference sequence). This CDR3 comprises 13 residues. The CDR3 bases are TGTGCCAGCAGCGACCTACAGGGGAACGGCTACACCTTC. Translating gives CASSDLQGNGYTF.

The CDR3 sequence: CATGEAVAYNEQFF. The DNA of the CDR3 is TGTGCCACTGGGGAGGCGGTAGCCTACAATGAGCAGTTCTTC. The rearrangement joins TRBV10-3 to TRBJ2-1; the D gene is possibly TRBD2 (6 bases). The germline V and J ends were trimmed by 10 bases and 2 bases, with 15 bases remaining between them. The CDR3 consists of 14 residues. Looked up from germline, CDR1 is ENHRY and CDR2 is SYGVKD.

The CDR3 protein is CSAPQGTSGSYNEQFF. CDR3 sequence (DNA): TGCAGTGCTCCCCAAGGGACTAGCGGGAGTTACAATGAGCAGTTCTTC. The genes are TRBV20-1 and TRBJ2-1; 14 bases line up with TRBD2. The CDR3 extends over 16 amino acids. Germline assignment: CDR1 DFQATT and CDR2 SNEGSKA (reference sequence). V gave up 5 bases and J gave up 4 bases; unmatched junction bases: 7.

This clonotype was counted a few times. This rearrangement joins TRBV20-1 to TRBJ2-5; D is possibly TRBD2 (5 bases). CDR3 size: 13 residues. Trimming pared 2 bases from V and 5 bases from J, leaving 12 bases between. Germline lookup yields CDR1 DFQATT and CDR2 SNEGSKA (reference sequence). The CDR3 nucleotides read TGCAGTGCTAGATTTCGGGGTAGGGAGACCCAGTACTTC. Its protein product is CSARFRGRETQYF.

The chain uses TRBV25-1 and TRBJ2-1; 8 bases map to TRBD1. The CDR3 has 12 amino acids. Germline V gene sequence: CDR1 MGHDK, CDR2 SYGVNS. Trimming removed 5 bases from V and 12 bases from J; junction bases left unmatched: 6. The chain's CDR3 is CASSSAGGGQFF. The CDR3 DNA sequence: TGTGCCAGCAGTTCTGCAGGGGGCGGGCAGTTCTTC.

The rearrangement uses TRBV2 and TRBJ1-6; the D gene is possibly TRBD1 (6 bases). CDR1 SNHLY and CDR2 FYNNEI come from the germline V gene. The CDR3 covers 13 residues. V lost 8 bases to trimming and J lost 4 bases, with 9 bases between them. CDR3 DNA sequence: TGTGCCAGCGGAGGACAGTATAATTCACCCCTCCACTTT. This codes for CASGGQYNSPLHF. Combining the CDR3 with reference TRBV2 and TRBJ1-6 gives the whole variable domain EPEVTQTPSHQVTQMGQEVILRCVPISNHLYFYWYRQILGQKVEFLVSFYNNEISEKSEIFDDQFSVERPDGSNFTLKIRSTKLEDSAMYFCASGGQYNSPLHFGNGTRLTVT.

In this sample, this clonotype turned up once. The chain employs TRBV6-1 and TRBJ1-1; unclear D gene. Looked up from germline, CDR1 is MNHNS and CDR2 is SASEGT. The CDR3 is made up of 13 amino acids. Trimming removed 4 bases at V and 1 base at J, with 7 bases between. Here the CDR3 DNA reads TGTGCCAGCAGTGCCACAAGGAACACTGAAGCTTTCTTT. It codes for CASSATRNTEAFF.

The J gene is TRBJ2-7, the V gene TRBV10-3; a possible D gene is TRBD1 (6 bases). Trimming pared 3 bases from V and 1 base from J, leaving 16 bases between. The germline V gene has CDR1 ENHRY and CDR2 SYGVKD. The CDR3 spans 16 residues. The CDR3 coding sequence is TGTGCCATCAGTGAAGTAGCTAGTACAGGGTCCTACGAGCAGTACTTC. Translated, it gives CAISEVASTGSYEQYF.

This clonotype was seen a single time. This sequence joins TRBV2 and TRBJ2-5; maybe TRBD2 (6 bases). The CDR3 loop spans 15 amino acids. V was shortened by 1 base and J by 2 bases, with 11 bases between the two germline ends. Germline-derived CDR1 and CDR2 are SNHLY and FYNNEI. In DNA form, the CDR3 reads TGTGCCAGCAGTGAAGACCTAGCGCTTCAAGAGACCCAGTACTTC. Its translation: CASSEDLALQETQYF.

The J gene is TRBJ1-5, the V gene TRBV19; D ambiguous. The CDR3 contains 12 residues. From germline, CDR1 is LNHDA and CDR2 SQIVND (reference sequence). V lost 6 bases, J lost 6 bases, and 9 bases lay in between. CDR3 in amino acids: CASSPLGQPQHF. CDR3 sequence (DNA): TGTGCCAGTAGCCCCCTAGGTCAGCCCCAGCATTTT.

The V and J genes are TRBV25-1 and TRBJ2-7; D not resolved. The J call is in doubt because the DNA end fits TRBJ2-5 better. The CDR3 is 14 amino acids. CDR1 is MGHDK, CDR2 SYGVNS, per germline. The CDR3 loop is CASSEEWQAETQYF. CDR3 sequence (DNA): TGTGCCAGCAGTGAGGAATGGCAGGCGGAGACCCAGTACTTC.

The genes are TRBV5-1 and TRBJ1-5, with a tentative D call TRBD1 (5 bases). CDR3 length: 14 amino acids. Trimming stripped 2 bases from V and 3 bases from J, with 9 bases between. Germline CDR1 and CDR2: SGHRS and YFSETQ. CDR3: CASSLTGDNQPQHF. Here the CDR3 DNA reads TGCGCCAGCAGCTTAACAGGCGACAATCAGCCCCAGCATTTT.

V gene TRBV20-1 combines with J gene TRBJ1-4; D ambiguous. This CDR3 is built from 16 residues. From germline, CDR1 is DFQATT and CDR2 SNEGSKA (reference sequence). The V end was cut by 1 base, the J end by 0 bases, with 12 bases between. Here the CDR3 DNA reads TGCAGTGCTAGAGCGCAGACACCCACAACTAATGAAAAACTGTTTTTT. This codes for CSARAQTPTTNEKLFF.

This clonotype was observed a few times. The V gene is TRBV5-4, the J gene TRBJ2-7, with a possible D match to TRBD1 (6 bases). With 4 bases removed from V and 4 bases from J, the gap between germline ends came to 9 bases. The germline V gene has CDR1 SGHNT and CDR2 YYREEE (reference sequence). The length of the CDR3 is 12 residues. The CDR3 is CASSTDRYEQYF. CDR3 bases: TGTGCCAGCAGCACCGACAGGTACGAGCAGTACTTC.

The V and J genes are TRBV7-9 and TRBJ2-1, with 8 bases fitting TRBD2. This CDR3 has 14 residues. Trimming took 2 bases from V and 7 from J; bases not matched to a gene: 4. Germline CDR1 SEHNR, CDR2 FQNEAQ (reference sequence). This chain's CDR3 is CASSLSSGANEQFF. The CDR3 DNA sequence: TGTGCCAGCAGCTTAAGTAGCGGGGCGAATGAGCAGTTCTTC. The full variable domain, its missing parts supplied by reference TRBV7-9 and TRBJ2-1, is DTGVSQNPRHKITKRGQNVTFRCDPISEHNRLYWYRQTLGQGPEFLTYFQNEAQLEKSRLLSDRFSAERPKGSFSTLEIQRTEQGDSAMYLCASSLSSGANEQFFGPGTRLTVL.

This clonotype was found many times. The chain is built from TRBV11-3 and TRBJ2-7; possibly TRBD2 for D (7 bases). This CDR3 spans 15 amino acids. V was shortened by 6 bases and J by 4 bases, with 19 bases between the two germline ends. Germline V gene lookup returns CDR1 SGHNT and CDR2 YENEEA. CDR3 sequence reads: CASRVRGGGRYEQYF. Here the CDR3 DNA reads TGTGCCAGCAGGGTGAGGGGAGGGGGTAGGTACGAGCAGTACTTC.

CDR3 amino acids: CASSQEWTGGNYNEQFF. Here the CDR3 DNA reads TGCGCCAGCAGCCAAGAGTGGACAGGGGGGAACTACAATGAGCAGTTCTTC. The rearrangement uses TRBV4-3 and TRBJ2-1; 10 bases are a match to TRBD1. The CDR3 runs 17 residues. Germline V gene lookup returns CDR1 LGHNA and CDR2 YSLEER. The V segment lost 0 bases and the J segment 3 bases; nucleotides outside the gene matches: 5.

There are many counts of this clonotype. The V and J genes are TRBV7-9 and TRBJ2-1; tentative D call: TRBD1 (6 bases). V gave up 8 bases and J gave up 5 bases, with 13 bases separating them. Germline values: CDR1 SEHNR, CDR2 FQNEAQ (reference sequence). This CDR3 is 13 amino acids long. The CDR3 region is CASAQGMNNEQFF. Here the CDR3 DNA reads TGTGCCAGCGCCCAGGGGATGAACAATGAGCAGTTCTTC.

This clonotype appeared a single time. This chain joins TRBV7-9 and TRBJ1-3, with 7 bases fitting TRBD1. In germline, CDR1 is SEHNR, CDR2 FQNEAQ (reference sequence). This CDR3 contains 14 residues. After removal of 5 bases from V and 4 bases from J, the junction contained 5 bases not matched to a gene. CDR3 protein: CASSQLGQGNTIYF. In nucleotides, the CDR3 is TGTGCCAGCAGCCAACTGGGACAGGGAAACACCATATATTTT.

This chain connects TRBV9 to TRBJ2-3; 8 nucleotides agree with TRBD1. This CDR3 has 17 residues. V gave up 3 bases and J gave up 3 bases; unmatched junction bases: 12. Per germline, CDR1 SGDLS and CDR2 YYNGEE. Here the CDR3 DNA reads TGTGCCAGCAGCGGATCGACAGGGGTCTACGCTACAGATACGCAGTATTTT. It yields the protein CASSGSTGVYATDTQYF. Looking up the rest from reference TRBV9 and TRBJ2-3 gives the full variable domain: DSGVTQTPKHLITATGQRVTLRCSPRSGDLSVYWYQQSLDQGLQFLIQYYNGEERAKGNILERFSAQQFPDLHSELNLSSLELGDSALYFCASSGSTGVYATDTQYFGPGTRLTVL.

The chain uses TRBV24-1 and TRBJ1-2; D uncertain. The CDR3 sequence is 14 residues long. Germline loops: CDR1 KGHDR, CDR2 SFDVKD. Trimming shortened V by 4 bases and J by 4 bases, and 12 bases separated the two germline ends. CDR3 sequence: CATSDPGRSYGYTF. Written as DNA, the CDR3 is TGTGCCACCAGTGACCCCGGACGGAGCTATGGCTACACCTTC.